Sequencing of this TCR beta chain was carried out in a study of cytotoxic CD8 clonotypes in ibrutinib-treated CLL. Study at large: Partial responses totalled about 24 and complete responses 2; after median about 67 months, approximately 15 remained remitted and about twelve progressed. Broader study findings: Sampling times, which were not matched between the groups, differed between sustained-remission patients and progressing patients.

Sequencing sought depths of 1 in 200,000 to 1 in 1 million T cells. Clones were sequenced by immunoSEQ multiplex PCR, and TCRdb holds only the in-frame ones, with some missing. This table has about 180,000 clones, approximately 80% appearing once. In regard to this clone: Its antigen is unknown.

Germline V gives CDR1 MNHEY, CDR2 SMNVEV (reference sequence). V dropped 8 bases and J dropped 1 base, with 3 bases sitting between them. This CDR3 spans 12 amino acids. The TCR originated in a human donor with chronic lymphocytic leukemia. The starting material was PBMCs, obtained after 24 months of ibrutinib treatment. This chain uses TRBV27 with TRBJ2-6, with D unclear. The CDR3 DNA follows: TGTGCCAGCGGTTCTGGGGCCAACGTCCTGACTTTC. Protein sequence: CASGSGANVLTF.